This TCR beta chain was observed in a study of vaccination and CD4 T cells after COVID-19 (dated by TCRdb to 2022 to 2024). For the study in its entirety: The convalescent cohort included six males and four females, with two Hispanic individuals, seven Caucasians, two Asians and one multiracial person. Control cultures received a CEFX viral epitope pool as the positive control, an HIV-1 Nef peptide pool as the negative control, or no peptide. Memory CD4+ T cell crossreactivity between SARS-CoV-2 and common cold coronavirus spike proteins was assessed at the TCR clonotype level in an earlier paper using these donors. Participants received two doses of either the Pfizer-BioNTech BNT162b2 vaccine (n=8) or the Moderna mRNA-1273 vaccine (n=2). Overlapping spike peptide pools from SARS-CoV-2 and from the common cold coronaviruses HCoV-NL63, HCoV-OC43 and HCoV-229E were used as culture stimuli. The time from the second vaccine dose to post-vaccine blood sampling had a median of around 72 days and ranged from about 12 to 250 days. Post-COVID blood samples from convalescent patients were collected a median of about 100 days after diagnosis, with a range of about 35 to 161 days. The spike-specific CD4+ TCR repertoire was compared before and after mRNA vaccination in approximately ten COVID-19 convalescent patients and a handful of infection-naive healthy vaccine recipients.

The receptor library was made with PCR. At the Johns Hopkins FTIC core, DNA from the cultured CD4+ T cells underwent TCR sequencing with the Oncomine TCR Beta short-read assay. Genomic DNA was extracted from the cultured CD4+ T cells with the QIAamp micro DNA kit. Oncomine TCR Beta libraries from cultured CD4+ T cells were pooled with unique dual indexes and sequenced on an Illumina iSeq 100. Per the original workflow: Non-productive sequences were removed, and CDR3s not starting with C, not ending with F or W, or shorter than 7 amino acids were discarded. Antigen-specific clonotypes were identified with the MANAFEST web application by comparing peptide-stimulated wells with reference and other culture wells. Positive clones required FDR below 0.05, an odds ratio above 5, and productive frequency above 0.1% in at least two of three replicate wells. A clonotype was classed as cross-reactive if the clonotype showed significant expansion both in SARS-CoV-2 spike wells and in at least one common cold coronavirus spike condition. Levenshtein distances (stringdist) and unrooted phylogenetic trees (ape) in R version 3.6.1 were used to assess CDR3 homology. TCRdb reanalyzed the raw reads on its own, using fastp at Q25 for trimming and MiXCR for clone calling, and kept in-frame beta chains. For every CDR3 protein sequence, its rows merge into one entry that carries the most common genes and DNA. The V and J calls were determined by TCRdb, not by the authors. For this sample the table gives 8,500 to 10,000 distinct CDR3 sequences, of which 35% to 45% were detected only once. The leading ten clones occupy 12% of the sample.

This clonotype was seen a handful of times. The target of this receptor is not known. The sample holds no much larger clone one base away, and base qualities are not on file. Read against the paper, the sample's treatment or condition label means: approximately 9-day PBMC culture with coronavirus spike peptide pools or control peptides (ViraFEST assay). CD4+ T cells from unexposed donors were collected before the COVID-19 pandemic (2011-2018). The ViraFEST assay, used in the study, expanded antigen-specific T cells with peptide pools and then identified the expanded clonotypes through TCR sequencing. PBMCs were cultured at roughly 2 million per well in IMDM supplemented with approximately 4.7% human AB serum and about 10 IU/ml IL-2, with approximately 9.2 ug/ml peptide pools added. On days 3 and 7, half of the culture medium was replaced with fresh IL-2-containing medium. After around 11 days of culture, CD4+ T cells were isolated by negative selection using the EasySep CD4+ T cell isolation kit. As far as cell numbers permitted, CD4+ T cells from unexposed donors were tested for reactivity against SARS-CoV-2 S and N as well as four spike pools from common cold coronaviruses. Ficoll-Paque Plus gradient centrifugation was used to isolate PBMCs from whole blood, and the isolated PBMCs were then either used fresh or cryopreserved at -140C. Culture conditions were generally each tested in triplicate wells. Leukapheresis product for the unexposed donors was purchased commercially.

Here is what the overall study found, with its caveats: The median count of SARS-CoV-2-reactive clonotypes went up from about 23 after infection to some 38 after vaccination, although the change was not significant. In convalescent patients, a median roughly 87% of post-vaccine SARS-CoV-2-reactive clones were detected only after vaccination, and vaccine-specific priming was suggested by this finding. Of the vaccine-specific clones in convalescent patients, 304 of 307, or nearly all, reacted only to SARS-CoV-2 spike and did not cross-react with common cold coronaviruses. Only a relatively small number of convalescent patients were included in the study, and early timepoints following natural infection were not analyzed.

CDR1 and CDR2 are read off the germline V gene as SGHAT and FQNNGV. Trimming leaves V shorter by 0 bases and J shorter by 7 bases, with the junction holding 3 bases beyond the gene matches. Inclusive of the bounding cysteine and phenylalanine, the CDR3 is 14 residues long. The kept DNA is CDR3 alone, 42 bases in frame from the first base. The clonotype was recovered from a human donor in good health. The chain uses TRBV11-2 and TRBJ2-5, and 9 junctional nucleotides match TRBD2. The sequencing input was CD4+ T cells from blood, cultured in vitro. The DNA reads TGTGCCAGCAGCTTAGAGACTAGCGGAGGGACCCAGTACTTC. Its protein reads: CASSLETSGGTQYF.